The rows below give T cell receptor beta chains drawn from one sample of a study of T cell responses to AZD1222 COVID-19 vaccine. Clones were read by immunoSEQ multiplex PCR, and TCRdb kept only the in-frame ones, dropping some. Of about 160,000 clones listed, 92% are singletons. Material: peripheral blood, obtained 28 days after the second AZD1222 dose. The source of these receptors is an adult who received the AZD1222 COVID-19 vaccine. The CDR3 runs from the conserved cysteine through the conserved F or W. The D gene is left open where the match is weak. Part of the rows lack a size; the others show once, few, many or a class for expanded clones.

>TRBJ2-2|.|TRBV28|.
CASSLNTGELFF
TGTGCCAGCAGTCTCAACACCGGGGAGCTGTTTTTT
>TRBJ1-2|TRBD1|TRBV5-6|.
CASTETGENYGYTF
TGTGCCAGCACCGAAACAGGGGAAAACTATGGCTACACCTTC
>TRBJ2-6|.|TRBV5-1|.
CASSLAVAGANVLTF
TGCGCCAGCAGCTTGGCTGTAGCAGGGGCCAACGTCCTGACTTTC
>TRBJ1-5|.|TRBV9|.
CASSVGNQPQHF
TGTGCCAGCAGCGTAGGGAATCAGCCCCAGCATTTT
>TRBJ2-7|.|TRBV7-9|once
CASSRNRDSTYEQYF
TGTGCCAGCAGCCGGAACCGGGACTCAACCTACGAGCAGTACTTC
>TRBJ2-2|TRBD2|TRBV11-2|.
CASTAWGLAGNTGELFF
TGTGCCAGCACCGCGTGGGGGCTAGCGGGGAACACCGGGGAGCTGTTTTTT
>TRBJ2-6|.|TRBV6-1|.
CASSSTTGANVLTF
TGTGCCAGCAGTTCGACAACCGGGGCCAACGTCCTGACTTTC
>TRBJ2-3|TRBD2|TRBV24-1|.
CATSDLRGRAGTDTQYF
TGTGCCACCAGTGATTTGCGAGGGAGGGCGGGCACAGATACGCAGTATTTT
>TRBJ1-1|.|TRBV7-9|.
CASSRHRDTEAFF
TGTGCCAGCAGCAGACATAGGGATACTGAAGCTTTCTTT
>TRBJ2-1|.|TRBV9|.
CASSAVLGLRSYNEQFF
TGTGCCAGCAGCGCAGTCCTCGGACTACGCTCCTACAATGAGCAGTTCTTC
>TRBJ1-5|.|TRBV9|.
CASSLTGTMQPQHF
TGTGCCAGCAGCTTAACCGGGACGATGCAGCCCCAGCATTTT
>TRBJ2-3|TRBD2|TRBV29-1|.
CSGRTSGMNTQYF
TGCAGCGGAAGGACTAGCGGGATGAATACGCAGTATTTT
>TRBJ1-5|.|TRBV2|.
CASSEIYLNQPQHF
TGTGCCAGCAGTGAAATTTACCTAAATCAGCCCCAGCATTTT
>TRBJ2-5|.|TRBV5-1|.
CASSLAPESETQYF
TGCGCCAGCAGCTTGGCCCCTGAAAGTGAGACCCAGTACTTC
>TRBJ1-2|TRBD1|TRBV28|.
CASSSTGGGYTF
TGTGCCAGCAGCTCGACAGGGGGCGGCTACACCTTC
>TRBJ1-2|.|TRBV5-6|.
CASSLEGPFRYGYTF
TGTGCCAGCAGCTTGGAGGGCCCCTTCCGCTATGGCTACACCTTC
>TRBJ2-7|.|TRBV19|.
CASSIVRFYEQYF
TGTGCCAGTAGTATTGTCAGATTCTACGAGCAGTACTTC
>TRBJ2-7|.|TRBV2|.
CASSEAGYEQYF
TGTGCCAGCAGTGAAGCAGGCTACGAGCAGTACTTC
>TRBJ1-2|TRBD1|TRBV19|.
CASSIGLDRVDYGYTF
TGTGCCAGTAGTATAGGACTGGACAGGGTGGACTATGGCTACACCTTC
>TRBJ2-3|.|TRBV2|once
CASSISTDTQYF
TGTGCCAGCAGTATTAGCACAGATACGCAGTATTTT
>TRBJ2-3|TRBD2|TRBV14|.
CASSPRLAGADTQYF
TGTGCCAGCAGCCCCCGGCTAGCGGGAGCAGATACGCAGTATTTT
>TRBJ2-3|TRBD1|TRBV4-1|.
CASSPGQANTDTQYF
TGCGCCAGCAGCCCGGGACAGGCAAACACAGATACGCAGTATTTT
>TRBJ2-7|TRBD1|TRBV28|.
CASTRGTASYEQYF
TGTGCCAGCACCCGAGGGACAGCCTCCTACGAGCAGTACTTC
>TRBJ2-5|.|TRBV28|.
CASSSPRLAHQETQYF
TGTGCCAGCAGTTCCCCCCGGCTAGCGCATCAAGAGACCCAGTACTTC
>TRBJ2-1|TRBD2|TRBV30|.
CAWNQRGRNEQFF
TGTGCCTGGAACCAGCGGGGGAGGAATGAGCAGTTCTTC
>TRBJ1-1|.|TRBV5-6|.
CASSLDFDTEAFF
TGTGCCAGCAGCTTAGACTTCGACACTGAAGCTTTCTTT
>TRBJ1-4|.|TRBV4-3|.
CASSQGQGWFEKLFF
TGCGCCAGCAGCCAAGGGCAGGGGTGGTTTGAAAAACTGTTTTTT
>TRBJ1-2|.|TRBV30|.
CAWTPNRVIGYTF
TGTGCCTGGACCCCCAACAGGGTTATCGGCTACACCTTC
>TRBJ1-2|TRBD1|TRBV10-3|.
CAIGQGGGYTF
TGTGCCATAGGACAGGGAGGAGGCTACACCTTC
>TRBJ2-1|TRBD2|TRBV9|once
CASSVAGTSGREQFF
TGTGCCAGCAGCGTAGCTGGGACTAGCGGTCGAGAGCAGTTCTTC
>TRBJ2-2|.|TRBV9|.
CASSEEGESTGELFF
TGTGCCAGCAGCGAGGAGGGAGAGAGCACCGGGGAGCTGTTTTTT
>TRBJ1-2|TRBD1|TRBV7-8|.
CASSSSTGGYGYTF
TGTGCCAGCAGCTCGTCGACAGGGGGCTATGGCTACACCTTC
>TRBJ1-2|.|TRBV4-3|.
CASSQYKGGPYGYTF
TGCGCCAGCAGCCAATACAAAGGGGGTCCCTATGGCTACACCTTC
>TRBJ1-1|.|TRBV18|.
CASSRLDTRVNTEAFF
TGTGCCAGCTCACGACTTGATACCAGGGTGAACACTGAAGCTTTCTTT
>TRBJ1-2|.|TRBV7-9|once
CASSQGPANYGYTF
TGTGCCAGCAGCCAGGGCCCTGCTAACTATGGCTACACCTTC
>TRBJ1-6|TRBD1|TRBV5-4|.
CASSFTGDSYNSPLHF
TGTGCCAGCAGCTTCACAGGGGACTCCTATAATTCACCCCTCCACTTT
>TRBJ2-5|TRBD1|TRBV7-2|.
CASSSDRKETQYF
TGTGCCAGCAGCTCGGACAGGAAAGAGACCCAGTACTTC
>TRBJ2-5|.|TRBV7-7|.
CASSLGGARLETQYF
TGTGCCAGCAGCTTAGGTGGGGCTAGACTGGAGACCCAGTACTTC
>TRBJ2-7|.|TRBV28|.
CASSRTVYYEQYF
TGTGCCAGCAGTAGGACAGTATACTACGAGCAGTACTTC
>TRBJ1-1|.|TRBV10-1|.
CASSRDTRRAFF
TGCGCCAGCAGCCGGGACACCCGCCGAGCTTTCTTT